This record looks at one T cell receptor beta chain sequence and its context. Its specificity is not known. This entry is derived from a study of OX40 agonist ivuxolimab in advanced cancers. At the level of the study: Participants, 75% to 90% male, averaged 60 years of age, ranging from about 23 to 90.

Trimming stripped 4 bases from V and 2 bases from J, with 5 bases between. Germline V gene data show CDR1 as SQVTM and CDR2 as ANQGSEA. The CDR3 sequence is 11 residues long. Some clones are missing from TCRdb's copy, which holds only in-frame ones; the method was immunoSEQ multiplex PCR. The sample includes fewer than 65,000 clones, about 83% of them seen just once. Study conclusions and caveats: Expansion of clones was among the lowest in partial responders at 0.1-3.0 mg/kg.

V gene TRBV29-1 combines with J gene TRBJ2-5; D not resolved. The sequencing here drew on CD4+ or CD8+ T cells sorted from blood, taken in a trial of the OX40 agonist ivuxolimab. The TCR comes from an adult with an advanced solid tumor such as melanoma, head and neck, liver or kidney cancer. The CDR3 spells CSVGSQETQYF. CDR3 coding DNA: TGCAGCGTTGGGTCTCAAGAGACCCAGTACTTC. Variable domain in full (rest from reference TRBV29-1 and TRBJ2-5): SAVISQKPSRDICQRGTSLTIQCQVDSQVTMMFWYRQQPGQSLTLIATANQGSEATYESGFVIDKFPISRPNLTFSTLTVSNMSPEDSSIYLCSVGSQETQYFGPGTRLLVL.